A selection of T cell receptor beta chains follows, all from one sample in a study of cytomegalovirus exposure and HLA in healthy donors. Only in-frame clones appear in the TCRdb table, and some are missing; sequencing was by immunoSEQ multiplex PCR. This table holds around 190,000 clones, around 84% found once. Sequences were obtained from PBMCs. The receptors here all came from a woman younger than 35 in good health and CMV-seronegative. Each CDR3 is given with its conserved first and last residue. D genes are given only for firm matches. The listing skips clone size in some rows; elsewhere it reads once, few, many or a size class.

d_call j_call v_call clone_size cdr3_aa cdr3_nt
TRBD2 TRBJ2-1 TRBV27 NA CASSEGSGVGLAGNEQFF TGTGCCAGCAGTGAGGGTTCGGGGGTGGGACTAGCCGGCAATGAGCAGTTCTTC
NA TRBJ1-5 TRBV6-1 once CASNMGLSNQPQHF TGTGCCAGCAATATGGGGCTGAGCAATCAGCCCCAGCATTTT
NA TRBJ2-7 TRBV6-5 NA CASARELSYEQYF TGTGCCTCGGCCCGGGAACTCTCCTACGAGCAGTACTTC
NA TRBJ2-2 TRBV5-1 NA CASSLELPGELFF TGCGCCAGCAGCTTGGAGCTGCCCGGGGAGCTGTTTTTT
NA TRBJ2-2 TRBV6-4 once CASSDRGANTGELFF TGTGCCAGCAGTGACAGGGGCGCGAACACCGGGGAGCTGTTTTTT
TRBD2 TRBJ2-5 TRBV10-3 NA CAIRRAGGETQYF TGTGCCATCAGGAGGGCCGGGGGGGAGACCCAGTACTTC
NA TRBJ2-3 TRBV28 NA CASSSLVRADTQYF TGTGCCAGCAGTTCCCTGGTCCGGGCAGATACGCAGTATTTT
NA TRBJ2-5 TRBV7-6 NA CASSRGAEPETQYF TGTGCCAGCAGCCGTGGGGCGGAGCCAGAGACCCAGTACTTC
NA TRBJ2-3 TRBV11-2 NA CASSLVGAHTDTQYF TGTGCCAGCAGCTTAGTAGGGGCGCACACAGATACGCAGTATTTT
NA TRBJ1-3 TRBV30 few CAWSRDTNSGNTIYF TGTGCCTGGAGCCGGGACACTAACTCTGGAAACACCATATATTTT
TRBD2 TRBJ2-4 TRBV4-2 NA CASSRISISGDPGDIQYF TGTGCCAGCAGCAGAATCTCGATTAGCGGGGATCCCGGGGACATTCAGTACTTC
TRBD1 TRBJ1-1 TRBV29-1 NA CSGKQGASNTEAFF TGCAGCGGCAAACAGGGGGCGTCCAACACTGAAGCTTTCTTT
NA TRBJ1-2 TRBV18 NA CASSLGQPYGYTF TGTGCCAGCTCACTAGGACAGCCCTATGGCTACACCTTC
NA TRBJ1-2 TRBV9 NA CASSPRQGGYTF TGTGCCAGCAGCCCTCGGCAGGGCGGCTACACCTTC
NA TRBJ2-7 TRBV5-1 once CASRPSRTQLYEQYF TGCGCCAGCAGACCGTCTAGAACCCAACTCTACGAGCAGTACTTC
TRBD2 TRBJ2-1 TRBV5-1 NA CASSSGLAGRGNEQFF TGCGCCAGCAGCTCAGGACTAGCGGGGCGGGGGAATGAGCAGTTCTTC
NA TRBJ2-5 TRBV6-5 few CASSYGSRGTQYF TGTGCCAGCAGTTACGGCTCCAGGGGGACCCAGTACTTC
TRBD1 TRBJ1-2 TRBV5-4 NA CASSPTGSGGIYGYTF TGTGCCAGCAGCCCGACAGGGAGCGGAGGTATCTATGGCTACACCTTC
NA TRBJ2-5 TRBV2 NA CASSESIGGTQYF TGTGCCAGCAGTGAATCGATAGGAGGGACCCAGTACTTC
TRBD1 TRBJ2-5 TRBV4-1 NA CASSLTGRETQYF TGCGCCAGCAGCCTGACAGGGCGGGAGACCCAGTACTTC
NA TRBJ2-7 TRBV6-1 NA CASRQQGYEQYF TGTGCCAGCAGGCAGCAGGGCTACGAGCAGTACTTC
NA TRBJ1-5 TRBV19 NA CASSIGSLHQPQHF TGTGCCAGTAGTATAGGCAGTCTTCATCAGCCCCAGCATTTT
NA TRBJ1-1 TRBV5-1 NA CASSLQGVNTEAFF TGCGCCAGCAGCTTACAGGGCGTGAACACTGAAGCTTTCTTT
NA TRBJ1-5 TRBV9 NA CASSVGPDNQPQHF TGTGCCAGCAGCGTAGGGCCAGATAATCAGCCCCAGCATTTT
TRBD1 TRBJ2-5 TRBV27 once CASRIQGAEGPETQYF TGTGCCAGCAGGATACAGGGGGCGGAGGGGCCAGAGACCCAGTACTTC
NA TRBJ1-1 TRBV2 NA CASSEGPGRKAFF TGTGCCAGCAGTGAGGGTCCGGGGAGGAAAGCTTTCTTT
TRBD2 TRBJ2-4 TRBV18 NA CASSRPGLAIGNIQYF TGTGCCAGCTCACGCCCCGGACTAGCTATCGGAAACATTCAGTACTTC
NA TRBJ2-2 TRBV9 NA CASSGPGQTTNTGELFF TGTGCCAGCAGCGGACCGGGACAAACCACTAACACCGGGGAGCTGTTTTTT
NA TRBJ1-1 TRBV7-9 few CASSLGQVLNTEAFF TGTGCCAGCAGCTTAGGTCAGGTTTTGAACACTGAAGCTTTCTTT
TRBD2 TRBJ2-5 TRBV5-1 NA CASRFSGGPQETQYF TGCGCCAGCAGATTTAGCGGGGGGCCCCAAGAGACCCAGTACTTC
NA TRBJ1-4 TRBV2 few CASSVERLNEKLFF TGTGCCAGCAGTGTGGAGAGACTTAATGAAAAACTGTTTTTT
NA TRBJ1-1 TRBV19 NA CASSPTPRGTEAFF TGTGCCAGTAGTCCGACCCCGCGGGGCACTGAAGCTTTCTTT
TRBD1 TRBJ2-1 TRBV11-3 NA CASSFRQGDYNEQFF TGTGCCAGCAGCTTTAGACAGGGGGACTACAATGAGCAGTTCTTC
TRBD1 TRBJ2-6 TRBV10-3 NA CAISGTGSGANVLTF TGTGCCATCAGTGGGACAGGGAGCGGGGCCAACGTCCTGACTTTC
NA TRBJ1-2 TRBV28 NA CASSSTGPYGYTF TGTGCCAGCAGTTCTACAGGGCCCTATGGCTACACCTTC
NA TRBJ1-1 TRBV29-1 NA CSGMQGLNTEAFF TGCAGCGGGATGCAGGGCCTGAACACTGAAGCTTTCTTT
TRBD2 TRBJ2-4 TRBV5-6 NA CASSWGGAGGGKNIQYF TGTGCCAGCAGCTGGGGTGGAGCGGGAGGGGGCAAAAACATTCAGTACTTC
NA TRBJ2-7 TRBV7-2 NA CASSLAGRRGSYEQYF TGTGCCAGCAGCTTAGCGGGGAGGAGGGGCTCCTACGAGCAGTACTTC
TRBD2 TRBJ2-5 TRBV5-4 once CASSVGLAGVEETQYF TGTGCCAGCAGCGTGGGACTAGCGGGAGTCGAGGAGACCCAGTACTTC
TRBD1 TRBJ2-1 TRBV19 NA CASSLGTGGSYNEQFF TGTGCCAGTTCCCTCGGGACAGGGGGTTCCTACAATGAGCAGTTCTTC